The TCR beta chain under discussion was sequenced for a study of T-cell reconstitution after alpha-beta-depleted transplantation in children. Unique molecular identifiers were used in preparing the TCRbeta library. MiXCR was run by TCRdb on the PCR reads, yielding one entry per CDR3 protein. The profile covers fewer than 700,000 distinct CDR3 sequences, with roughly 13% appearing a single time and over 2% taken by the ten largest. Germline V lookup: CDR1 ENHRY, CDR2 SYGVKD. This CDR3 comprises 14 residues. The V end was cut by 7 bases, the J end by 4 bases, with 16 bases between. Study-level points and caveats: One year after transplant, T-cell counts and diversity came mostly from newly produced T cells. Surviving recipient T cells and thymic progenitors accounted for the high day-60 TCRbeta diversity observed in some patients.

There are many counts of this clonotype. Its antigen is not identified. Sequencing was performed on PBMCs, mostly from graft donor cells, taken 360 days after TCRalphabeta/CD19-depleted stem cell transplant. The origin of this receptor is a male patient between 10 and 17 years old who had a stem cell transplant for acute myeloid leukemia, so the T cells may come from the graft donor. The J gene is TRBJ1-1, the V gene TRBV10-3; D gene unclear. In DNA form, the CDR3 reads TGTGCCATCAAGGGAGAAATCGGACGCACTGAAGCTTTCTTT. Its translation: CAIKGEIGRTEAFF.